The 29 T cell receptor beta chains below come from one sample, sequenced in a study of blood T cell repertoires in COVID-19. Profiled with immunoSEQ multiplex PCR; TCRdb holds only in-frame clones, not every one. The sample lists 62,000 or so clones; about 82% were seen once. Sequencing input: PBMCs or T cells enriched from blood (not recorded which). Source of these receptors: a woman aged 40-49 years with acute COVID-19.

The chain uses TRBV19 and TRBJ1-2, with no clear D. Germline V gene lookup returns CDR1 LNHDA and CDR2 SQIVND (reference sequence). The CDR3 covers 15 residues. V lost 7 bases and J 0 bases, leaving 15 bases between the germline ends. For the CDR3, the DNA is TGTGCCAGTATCCCGGGATCCCGAGCTAACTATGGCTACACCTTC. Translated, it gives CASIPGSRANYGYTF.

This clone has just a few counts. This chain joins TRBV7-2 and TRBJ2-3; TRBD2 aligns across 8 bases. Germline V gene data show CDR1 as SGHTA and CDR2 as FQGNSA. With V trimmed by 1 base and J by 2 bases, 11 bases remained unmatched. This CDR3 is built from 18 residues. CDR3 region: CASSLVGGSGVPTDTQYF. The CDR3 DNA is TGTGCCAGCAGCTTAGTAGGGGGTAGCGGGGTCCCCACAGATACGCAGTATTTT. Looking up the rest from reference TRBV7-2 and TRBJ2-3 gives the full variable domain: GAGVSQSPSNKVTEKGKDVELRCDPISGHTALYWYRQSLGQGLEFLIYFQGNSAPDKSGLPSDRFSAERTGGSVSTLTIQRTQQEDSAVYLCASSLVGGSGVPTDTQYFGPGTRLTVL.

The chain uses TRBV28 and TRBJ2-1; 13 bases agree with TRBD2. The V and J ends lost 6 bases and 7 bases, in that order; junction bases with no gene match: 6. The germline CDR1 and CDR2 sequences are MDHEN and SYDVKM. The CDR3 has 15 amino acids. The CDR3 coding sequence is TGTGCCAGCAGCGCACTAGCGGGGGGGGTAAATGAGCAGTTCTTC. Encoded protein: CASSALAGGVNEQFF.

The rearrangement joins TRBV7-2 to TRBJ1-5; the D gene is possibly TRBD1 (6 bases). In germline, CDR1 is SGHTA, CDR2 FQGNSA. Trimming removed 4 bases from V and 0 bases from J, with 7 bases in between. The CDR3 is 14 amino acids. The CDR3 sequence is CASSSTGSNQPQHF. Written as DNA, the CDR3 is TGTGCCAGCAGCTCGACAGGTAGCAATCAGCCCCAGCATTTT.

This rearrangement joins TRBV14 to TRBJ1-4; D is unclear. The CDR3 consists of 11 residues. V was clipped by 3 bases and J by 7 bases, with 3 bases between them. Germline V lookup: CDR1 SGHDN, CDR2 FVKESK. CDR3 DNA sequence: TGTGCCAGCAGCCACTCTGAAAAACTGTTTTTT. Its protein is CASSHSEKLFF. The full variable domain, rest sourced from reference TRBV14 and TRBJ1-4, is EAGVTQFPSHSVIEKGQTVTLRCDPISGHDNLYWYRRVMGKEIKFLLHFVKESKQDESGMPNNRFLAERTGGTYSTLKVQPAELEDSGVYFCASSHSEKLFFGSGTQLSVL.

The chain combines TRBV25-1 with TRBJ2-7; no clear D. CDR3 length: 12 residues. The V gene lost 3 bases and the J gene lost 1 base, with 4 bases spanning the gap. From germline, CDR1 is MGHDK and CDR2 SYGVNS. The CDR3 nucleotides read TGTGCCAGCAGTGACGGTTCCTACGAGCAGTACTTC. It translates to CASSDGSYEQYF.

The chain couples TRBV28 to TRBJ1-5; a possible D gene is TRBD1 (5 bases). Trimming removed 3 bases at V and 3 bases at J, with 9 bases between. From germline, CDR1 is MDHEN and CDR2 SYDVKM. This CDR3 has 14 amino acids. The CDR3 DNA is TGTGCCAGCAGTTTGGCGGGGGACAATCAGCCCCAGCATTTT. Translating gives CASSLAGDNQPQHF.

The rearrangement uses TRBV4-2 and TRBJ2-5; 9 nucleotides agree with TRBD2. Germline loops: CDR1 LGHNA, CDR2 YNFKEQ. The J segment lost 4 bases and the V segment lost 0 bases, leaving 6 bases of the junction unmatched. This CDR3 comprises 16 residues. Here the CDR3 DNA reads TGTGCCAGCAGCCAAGATAGTACTAGCGGGTCAGAGACCCAGTACTTC. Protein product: CASSQDSTSGSETQYF.

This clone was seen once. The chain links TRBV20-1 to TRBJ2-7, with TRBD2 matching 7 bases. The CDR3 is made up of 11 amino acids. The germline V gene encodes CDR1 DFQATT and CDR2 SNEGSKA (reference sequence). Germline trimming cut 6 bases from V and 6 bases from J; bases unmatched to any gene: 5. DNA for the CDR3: TGCAGTGCGGACTTAGCGGGCGAGCAGTACTTC. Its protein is CSADLAGEQYF.

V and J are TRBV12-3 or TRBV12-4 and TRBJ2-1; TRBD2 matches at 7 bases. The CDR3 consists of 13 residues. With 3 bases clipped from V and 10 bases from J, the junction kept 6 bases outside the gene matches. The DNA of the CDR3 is TGTGCCAGCAGTTTTTCCTCGGGAGGCGAGCAGTTCTTC. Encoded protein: CASSFSSGGEQFF.

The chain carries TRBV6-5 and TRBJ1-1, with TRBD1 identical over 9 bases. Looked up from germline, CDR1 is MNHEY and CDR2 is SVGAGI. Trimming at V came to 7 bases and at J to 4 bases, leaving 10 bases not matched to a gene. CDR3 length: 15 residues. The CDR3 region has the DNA TGTGCCAGCATTCCCTACGGGACAGGGAGCACTGAAGCTTTCTTT. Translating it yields CASIPYGTGSTEAFF.

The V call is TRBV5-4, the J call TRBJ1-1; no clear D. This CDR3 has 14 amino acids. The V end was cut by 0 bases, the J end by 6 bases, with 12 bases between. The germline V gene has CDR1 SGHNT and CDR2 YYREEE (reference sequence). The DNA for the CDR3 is TGTGCCAGCAGCTTGGCCTTGGCGGTCTCTGAAGCTTTCTTT. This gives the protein CASSLALAVSEAFF. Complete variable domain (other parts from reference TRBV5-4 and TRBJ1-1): ETGVTQSPTHLIKTRGQQVTLRCSSQSGHNTVSWYQQALGQGPQFIFQYYREEENGRGNFPPRFSGLQFPNYSSELNVNALELDDSALYLCASSLALAVSEAFFGQGTRLTVV.

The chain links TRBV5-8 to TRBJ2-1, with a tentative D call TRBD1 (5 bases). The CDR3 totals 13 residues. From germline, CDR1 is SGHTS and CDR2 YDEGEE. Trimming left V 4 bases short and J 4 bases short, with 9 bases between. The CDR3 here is CASSRGTYNEQFF. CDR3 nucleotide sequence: TGTGCCAGCAGCAGGGGAACTTACAATGAGCAGTTCTTC.

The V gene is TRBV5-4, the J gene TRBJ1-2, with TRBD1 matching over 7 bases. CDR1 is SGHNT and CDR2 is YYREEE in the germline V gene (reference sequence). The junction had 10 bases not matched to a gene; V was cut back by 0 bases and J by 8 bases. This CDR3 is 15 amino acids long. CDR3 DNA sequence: TGTGCCAGCAGCTTGGGCCTTGAGGGGGCACGGGGCTACACCTTC. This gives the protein CASSLGLEGARGYTF.

CDR3 DNA: TGTGCCAGCAGCCCCCGGGGGACCTTTAATGAAAAACTGTTTTTT. Translating gives CASSPRGTFNEKLFF. The chain joins TRBV7-8 to TRBJ1-4; D perhaps matches TRBD1 (5 bases). The CDR3 extends over 15 amino acids. The germline CDR1 and CDR2 sequences are SGHVS and FQNEAQ. V shed 5 bases and J shed 4 bases, with 14 bases lying between them.

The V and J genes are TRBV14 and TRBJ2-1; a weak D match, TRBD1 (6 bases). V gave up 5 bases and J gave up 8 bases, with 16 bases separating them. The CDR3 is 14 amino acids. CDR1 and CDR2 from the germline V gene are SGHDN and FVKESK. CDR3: CASSEWPHRDEQFF. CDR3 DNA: TGTGCCAGCAGCGAATGGCCCCACAGGGATGAGCAGTTCTTC.

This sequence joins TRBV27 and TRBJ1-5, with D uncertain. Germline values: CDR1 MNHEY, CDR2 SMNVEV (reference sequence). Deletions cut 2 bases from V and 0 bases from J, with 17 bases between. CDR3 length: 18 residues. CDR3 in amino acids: CASSLQVPTAYSNQPQHF. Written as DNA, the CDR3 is TGTGCCAGCAGTTTACAGGTACCCACTGCTTATAGCAATCAGCCCCAGCATTTT.

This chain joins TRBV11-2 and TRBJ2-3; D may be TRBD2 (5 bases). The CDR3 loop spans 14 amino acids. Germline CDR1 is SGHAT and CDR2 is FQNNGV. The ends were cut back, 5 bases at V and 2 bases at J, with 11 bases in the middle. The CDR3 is CASSSTGNTDTQYF. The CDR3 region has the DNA TGTGCCAGCAGCAGCACCGGGAACACAGATACGCAGTATTTT.

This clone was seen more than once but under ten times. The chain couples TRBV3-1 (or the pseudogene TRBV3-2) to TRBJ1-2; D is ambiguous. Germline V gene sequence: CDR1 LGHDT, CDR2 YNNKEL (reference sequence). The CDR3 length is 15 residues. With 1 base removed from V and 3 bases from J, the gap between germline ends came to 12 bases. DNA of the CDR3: TGTGCCAGCAGCCAAGGCCGGTTTCTAGACTATGGCTACACCTTC. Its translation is CASSQGRFLDYGYTF.

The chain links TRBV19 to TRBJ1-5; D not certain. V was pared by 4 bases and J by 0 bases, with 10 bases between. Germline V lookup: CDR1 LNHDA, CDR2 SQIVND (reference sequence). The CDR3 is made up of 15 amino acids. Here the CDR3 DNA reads TGTGCCAGTAGTAGTTCCGTCTATAGCAATCAGCCCCAGCATTTT. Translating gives CASSSSVYSNQPQHF.

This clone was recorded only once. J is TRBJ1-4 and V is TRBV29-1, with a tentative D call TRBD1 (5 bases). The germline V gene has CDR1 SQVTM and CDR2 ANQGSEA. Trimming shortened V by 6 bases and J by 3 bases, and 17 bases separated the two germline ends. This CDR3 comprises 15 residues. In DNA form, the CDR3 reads TGCAGCGTATCCAGTGGGAGGGGTCCTAATGAAAAACTGTTTTTT. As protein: CSVSSGRGPNEKLFF.

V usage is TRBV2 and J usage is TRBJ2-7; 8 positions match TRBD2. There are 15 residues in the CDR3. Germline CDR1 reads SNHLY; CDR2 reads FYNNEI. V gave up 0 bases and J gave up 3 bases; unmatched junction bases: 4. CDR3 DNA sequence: TGTGCCAGCAGTGAAGCCCCCGGGGGGGGCTACGAGCAGTACTTC. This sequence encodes CASSEAPGGGYEQYF.

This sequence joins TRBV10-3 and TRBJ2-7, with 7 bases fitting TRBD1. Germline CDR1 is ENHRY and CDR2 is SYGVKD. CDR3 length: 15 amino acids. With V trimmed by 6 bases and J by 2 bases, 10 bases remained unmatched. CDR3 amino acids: CAISIIRDSTYEQYF. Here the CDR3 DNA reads TGTGCCATCAGCATTATCCGGGACAGTACCTACGAGCAGTACTTC.

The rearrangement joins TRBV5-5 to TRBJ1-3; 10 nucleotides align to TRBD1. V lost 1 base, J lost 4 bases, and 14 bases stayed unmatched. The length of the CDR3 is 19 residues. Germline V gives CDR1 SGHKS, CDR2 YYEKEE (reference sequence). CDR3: CASSLSGTGELRSGNTIYF. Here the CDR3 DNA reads TGTGCCAGCAGCTTGTCAGGGACAGGGGAATTAAGGTCCGGAAACACCATATATTTT.

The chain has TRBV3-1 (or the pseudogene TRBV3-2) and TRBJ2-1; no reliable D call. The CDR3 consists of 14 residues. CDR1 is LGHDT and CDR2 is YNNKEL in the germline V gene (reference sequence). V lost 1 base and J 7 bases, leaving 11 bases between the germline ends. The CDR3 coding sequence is TGTGCCAGCAGCCAAGTAAAATCCAGAAATGAGCAGTTCTTC. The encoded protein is CASSQVKSRNEQFF.

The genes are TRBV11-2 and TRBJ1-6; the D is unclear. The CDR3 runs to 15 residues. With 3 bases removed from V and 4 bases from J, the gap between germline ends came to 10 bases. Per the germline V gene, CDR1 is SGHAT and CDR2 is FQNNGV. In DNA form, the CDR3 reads TGTGCCAGCAGCTTTGAGATCTTATATAATTCACCCCTCCACTTT. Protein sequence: CASSFEILYNSPLHF.

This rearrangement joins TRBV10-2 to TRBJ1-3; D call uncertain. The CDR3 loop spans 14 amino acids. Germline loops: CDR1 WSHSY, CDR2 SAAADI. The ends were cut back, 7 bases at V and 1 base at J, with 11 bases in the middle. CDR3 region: CASTQGGSGNTIYF. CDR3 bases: TGCGCCAGCACTCAAGGAGGGTCTGGAAACACCATATATTTT.

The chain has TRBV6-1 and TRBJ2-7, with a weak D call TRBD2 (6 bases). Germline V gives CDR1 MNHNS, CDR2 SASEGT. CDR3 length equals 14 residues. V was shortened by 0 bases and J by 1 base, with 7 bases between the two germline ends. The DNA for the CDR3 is TGTGCCAGCAGTGAAGCGGGAGGTTCCTACGAGCAGTACTTC. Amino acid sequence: CASSEAGGSYEQYF.

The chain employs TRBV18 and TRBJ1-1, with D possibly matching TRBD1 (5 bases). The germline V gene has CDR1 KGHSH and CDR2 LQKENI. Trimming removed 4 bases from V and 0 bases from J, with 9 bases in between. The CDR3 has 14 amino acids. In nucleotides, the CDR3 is TGTGCCAGCTCACTCGCAGGGATGAACACTGAAGCTTTCTTT. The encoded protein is CASSLAGMNTEAFF.